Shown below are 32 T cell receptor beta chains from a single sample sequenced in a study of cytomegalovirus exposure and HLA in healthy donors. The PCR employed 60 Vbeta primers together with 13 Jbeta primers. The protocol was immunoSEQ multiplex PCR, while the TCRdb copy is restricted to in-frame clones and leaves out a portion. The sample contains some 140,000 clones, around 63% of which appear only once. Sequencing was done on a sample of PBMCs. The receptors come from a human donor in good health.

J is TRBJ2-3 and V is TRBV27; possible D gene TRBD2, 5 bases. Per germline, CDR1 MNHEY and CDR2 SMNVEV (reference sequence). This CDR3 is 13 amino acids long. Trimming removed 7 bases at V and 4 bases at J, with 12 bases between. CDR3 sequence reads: CASIGSGADTQYF. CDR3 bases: TGTGCCAGCATAGGGTCCGGGGCAGATACGCAGTATTTT.

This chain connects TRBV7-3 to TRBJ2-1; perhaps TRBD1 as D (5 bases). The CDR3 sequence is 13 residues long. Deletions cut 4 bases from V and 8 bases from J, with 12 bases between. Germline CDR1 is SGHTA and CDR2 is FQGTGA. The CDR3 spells CASSYDQGDEQFF. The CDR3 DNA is TGTGCCAGCAGCTACGACCAGGGTGATGAGCAGTTCTTC.

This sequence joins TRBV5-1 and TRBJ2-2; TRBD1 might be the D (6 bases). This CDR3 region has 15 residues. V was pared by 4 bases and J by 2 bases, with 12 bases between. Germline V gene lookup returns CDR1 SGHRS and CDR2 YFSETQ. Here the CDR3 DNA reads TGCGCCAGCAGCGAACAGGGTGATAACACCGGGGAGCTGTTTTTT. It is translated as CASSEQGDNTGELFF.

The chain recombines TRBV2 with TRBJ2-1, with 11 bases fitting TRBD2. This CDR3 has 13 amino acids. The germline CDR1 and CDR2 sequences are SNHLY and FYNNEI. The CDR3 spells CAGATSGSLLQFF. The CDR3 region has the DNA TGTGCAGGCGCCACTAGCGGGAGTTTACTTCAGTTCTTC.

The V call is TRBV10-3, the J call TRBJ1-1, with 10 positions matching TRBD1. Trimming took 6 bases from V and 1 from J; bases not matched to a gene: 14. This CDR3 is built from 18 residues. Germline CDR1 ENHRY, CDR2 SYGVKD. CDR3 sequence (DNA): TGTGCCATCAGGGAAGCAGGGACAGGGGCCTCCGGGAACACTGAAGCTTTCTTT. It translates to CAIREAGTGASGNTEAFF.

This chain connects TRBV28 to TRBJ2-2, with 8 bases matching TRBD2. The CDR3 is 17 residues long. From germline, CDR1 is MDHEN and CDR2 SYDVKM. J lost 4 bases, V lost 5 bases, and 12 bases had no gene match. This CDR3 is CASSRPRGGLRTGELFF. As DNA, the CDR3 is TGTGCCAGCAGTCGCCCACGGGGGGGCCTTCGCACCGGGGAGCTGTTTTTT. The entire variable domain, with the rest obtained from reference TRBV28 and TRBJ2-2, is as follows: DVKVTQSSRYLVKRTGEKVFLECVQDMDHENMFWYRQDPGLGLRLIYFSYDVKMKEKGDIPEGYSVSREKKERFSLILESASTNQTSMYLCASSRPRGGLRTGELFFGEGSRLTVL.

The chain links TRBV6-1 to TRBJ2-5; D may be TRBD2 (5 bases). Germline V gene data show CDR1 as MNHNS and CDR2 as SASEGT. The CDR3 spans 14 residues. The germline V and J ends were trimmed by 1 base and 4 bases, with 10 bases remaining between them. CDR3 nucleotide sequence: TGTGCCAGCAGTGAAGACATGGCGGGAGAGACCCAGTACTTC. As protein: CASSEDMAGETQYF.

CDR3 in DNA: TGTGCCAGCAGCTCCGGACAGGGGCGTAGGGAGCAGTACTTC. Protein sequence: CASSSGQGRREQYF. The J gene is TRBJ2-7, the V gene TRBV5-4; 9 nucleotides match TRBD1. Per germline, CDR1 SGHNT and CDR2 YYREEE (reference sequence). Trimming cost V 3 bases and J 7 bases; bases outside gene matches: 8. The CDR3 consists of 14 residues.

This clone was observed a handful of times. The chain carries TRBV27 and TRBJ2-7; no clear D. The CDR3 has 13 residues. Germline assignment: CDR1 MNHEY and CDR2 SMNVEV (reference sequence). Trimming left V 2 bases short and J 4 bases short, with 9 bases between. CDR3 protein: CASSLAPEYEQYF. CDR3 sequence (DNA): TGTGCCAGCAGTTTAGCCCCGGAGTACGAGCAGTACTTC.

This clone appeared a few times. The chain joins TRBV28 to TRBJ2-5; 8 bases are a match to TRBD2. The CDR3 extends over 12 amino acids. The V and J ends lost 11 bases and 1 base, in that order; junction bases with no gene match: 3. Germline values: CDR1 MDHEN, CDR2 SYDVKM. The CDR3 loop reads CASTSGQETQYF. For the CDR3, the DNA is TGTGCCTCTACTAGCGGCCAAGAGACCCAGTACTTC.

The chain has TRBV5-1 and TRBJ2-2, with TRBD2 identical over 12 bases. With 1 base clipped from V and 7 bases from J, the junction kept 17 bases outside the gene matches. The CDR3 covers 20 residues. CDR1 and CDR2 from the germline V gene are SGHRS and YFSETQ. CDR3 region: CASSLRPRTSGDRVGGELFF. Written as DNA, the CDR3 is TGCGCCAGCAGCTTGAGACCGCGGACTAGCGGGGACCGGGTTGGCGGGGAGCTGTTTTTT.

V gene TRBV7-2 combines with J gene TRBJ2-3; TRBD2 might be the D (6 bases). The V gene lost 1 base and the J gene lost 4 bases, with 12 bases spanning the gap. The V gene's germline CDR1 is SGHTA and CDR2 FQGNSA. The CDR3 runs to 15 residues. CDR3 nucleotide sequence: TGTGCCAGCAGCTTAGTTCGGGAGAGGGCAGATACGCAGTATTTT. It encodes CASSLVRERADTQYF.

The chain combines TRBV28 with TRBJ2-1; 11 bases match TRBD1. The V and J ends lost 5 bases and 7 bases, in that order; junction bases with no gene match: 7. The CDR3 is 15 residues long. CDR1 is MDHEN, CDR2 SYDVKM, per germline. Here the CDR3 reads CASSPGQGAGNEQFF. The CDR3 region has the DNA TGTGCCAGCAGTCCTGGACAGGGGGCCGGGAATGAGCAGTTCTTC.

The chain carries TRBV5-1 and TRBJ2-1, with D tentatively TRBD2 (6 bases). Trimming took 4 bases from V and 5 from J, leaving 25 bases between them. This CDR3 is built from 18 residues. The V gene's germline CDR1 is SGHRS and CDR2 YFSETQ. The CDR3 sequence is CASSRGARLGAGNNEQFF. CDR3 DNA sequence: TGCGCCAGCAGCCGCGGGGCAAGACTAGGGGCAGGAAACAATGAGCAGTTCTTC.

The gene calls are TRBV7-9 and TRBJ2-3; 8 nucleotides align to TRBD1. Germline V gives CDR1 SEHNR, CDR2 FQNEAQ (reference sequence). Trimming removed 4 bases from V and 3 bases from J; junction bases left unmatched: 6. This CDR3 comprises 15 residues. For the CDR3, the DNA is TGTGCCAGCAGCTCAACAGGGGGTTGGACAGATACGCAGTATTTT. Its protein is CASSSTGGWTDTQYF.

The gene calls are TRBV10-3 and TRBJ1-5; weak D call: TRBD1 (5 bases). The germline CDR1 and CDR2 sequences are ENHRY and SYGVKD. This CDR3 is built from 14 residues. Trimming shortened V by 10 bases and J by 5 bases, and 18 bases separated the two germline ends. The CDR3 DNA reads TGTGCCACCACAGACAGTAGGGCATATCAGCCCCAGCATTTT. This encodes CATTDSRAYQPQHF.

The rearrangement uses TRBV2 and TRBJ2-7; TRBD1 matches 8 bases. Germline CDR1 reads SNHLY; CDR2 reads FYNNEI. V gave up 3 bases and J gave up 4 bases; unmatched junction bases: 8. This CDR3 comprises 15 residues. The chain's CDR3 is CASSDFRGQRYEQYF. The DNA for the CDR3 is TGTGCCAGCAGTGATTTCAGGGGGCAAAGGTACGAGCAGTACTTC.

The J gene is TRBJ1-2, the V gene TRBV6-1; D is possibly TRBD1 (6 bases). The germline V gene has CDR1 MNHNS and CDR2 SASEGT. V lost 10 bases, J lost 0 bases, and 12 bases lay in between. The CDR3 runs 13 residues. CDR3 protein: CATRTATNYGYTF. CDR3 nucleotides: TGTGCCACCCGGACAGCGACTAACTATGGCTACACCTTC.

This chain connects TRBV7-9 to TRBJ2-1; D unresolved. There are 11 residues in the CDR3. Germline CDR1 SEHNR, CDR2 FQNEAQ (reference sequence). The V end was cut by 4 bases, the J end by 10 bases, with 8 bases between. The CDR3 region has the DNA TGTGCCAGCAGCTCCCGAGAGGAGCAGTTCTTC. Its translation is CASSSREEQFF.

The CDR3 here is CASSIGDSGTETQYF. The CDR3 DNA sequence: TGTGCCAGTAGTATAGGTGATAGCGGGACGGAGACCCAGTACTTC. The V gene is TRBV19, the J gene TRBJ2-5; 8 bases are shared with TRBD2. Germline V gives CDR1 LNHDA, CDR2 SQIVND (reference sequence). The CDR3 extends over 15 amino acids. J gave up 5 bases and V 1 base, and 6 bases lay outside the gene matches.

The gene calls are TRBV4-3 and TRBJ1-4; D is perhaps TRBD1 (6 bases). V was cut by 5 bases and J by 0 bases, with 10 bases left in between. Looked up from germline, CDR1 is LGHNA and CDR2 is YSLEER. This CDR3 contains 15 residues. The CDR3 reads CASSAGTSTNEKLFF. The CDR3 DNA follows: TGCGCCAGCAGCGCCGGGACATCAACTAATGAAAAACTGTTTTTT.

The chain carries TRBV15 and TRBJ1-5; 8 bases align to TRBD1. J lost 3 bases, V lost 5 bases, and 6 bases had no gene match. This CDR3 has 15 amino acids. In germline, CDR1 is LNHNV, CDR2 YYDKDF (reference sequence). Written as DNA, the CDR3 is TGTGCCACCAGCCCGCGGGACAGGTCCAATCAGCCCCAGCATTTT. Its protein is CATSPRDRSNQPQHF.

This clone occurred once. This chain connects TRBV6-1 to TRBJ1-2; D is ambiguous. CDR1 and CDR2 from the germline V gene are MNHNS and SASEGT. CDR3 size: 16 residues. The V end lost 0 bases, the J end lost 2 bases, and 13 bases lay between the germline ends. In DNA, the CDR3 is TGTGCCAGCAGTGAAGCGCCCGATGGAGTAAACTATGGCTACACCTTC. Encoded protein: CASSEAPDGVNYGYTF.

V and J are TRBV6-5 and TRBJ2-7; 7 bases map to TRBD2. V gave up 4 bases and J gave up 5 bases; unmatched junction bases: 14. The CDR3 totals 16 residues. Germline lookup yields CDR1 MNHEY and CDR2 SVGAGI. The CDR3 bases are TGTGCCAGCAGTTCAGACGGGACTACCTTGAACAACGAGCAGTACTTC. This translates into CASSSDGTTLNNEQYF.

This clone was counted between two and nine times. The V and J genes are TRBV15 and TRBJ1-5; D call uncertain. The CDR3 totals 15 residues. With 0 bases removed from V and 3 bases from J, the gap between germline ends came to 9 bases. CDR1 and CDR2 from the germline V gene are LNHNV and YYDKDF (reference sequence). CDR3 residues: CATSRDARLNQPQHF. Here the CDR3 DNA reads TGTGCCACCAGCAGAGATGCCAGGCTCAATCAGCCCCAGCATTTT.

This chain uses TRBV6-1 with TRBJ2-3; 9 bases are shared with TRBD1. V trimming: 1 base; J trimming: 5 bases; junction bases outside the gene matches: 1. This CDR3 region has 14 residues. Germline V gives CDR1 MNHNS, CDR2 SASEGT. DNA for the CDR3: TGTGCCAGCAGTGAAGGACAGGGGGAAGATACGCAGTATTTT. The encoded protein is CASSEGQGEDTQYF.

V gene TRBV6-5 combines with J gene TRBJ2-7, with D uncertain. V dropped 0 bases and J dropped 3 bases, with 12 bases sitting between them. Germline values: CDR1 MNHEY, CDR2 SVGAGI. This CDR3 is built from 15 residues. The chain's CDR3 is CASSYSGVLGYEQYF. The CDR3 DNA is TGTGCCAGCAGTTACTCGGGCGTCTTGGGCTACGAGCAGTACTTC.

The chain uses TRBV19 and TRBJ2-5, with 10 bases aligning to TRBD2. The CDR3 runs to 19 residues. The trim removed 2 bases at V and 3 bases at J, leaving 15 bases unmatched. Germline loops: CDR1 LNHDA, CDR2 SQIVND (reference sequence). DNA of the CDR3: TGTGCCAGTAGTATACACCCAGGGGGAGCGGGAGGGATTGAAGAGACCCAGTACTTC. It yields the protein CASSIHPGGAGGIEETQYF. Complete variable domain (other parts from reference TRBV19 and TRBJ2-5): DGGITQSPKYLFRKEGQNVTLSCEQNLNHDAMYWYRQDPGQGLRLIYYSQIVNDFQKGDIAEGYSVSREKKESFPLTVTSAQKNPTAFYLCASSIHPGGAGGIEETQYFGPGTRLLVL.

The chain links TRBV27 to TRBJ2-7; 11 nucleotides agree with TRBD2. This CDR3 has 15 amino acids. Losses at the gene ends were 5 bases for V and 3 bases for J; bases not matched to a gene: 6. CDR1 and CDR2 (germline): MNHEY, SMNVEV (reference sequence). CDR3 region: CASSPGTSGDYEQYF. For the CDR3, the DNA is TGTGCCAGCAGTCCAGGGACTAGCGGAGACTACGAGCAGTACTTC.

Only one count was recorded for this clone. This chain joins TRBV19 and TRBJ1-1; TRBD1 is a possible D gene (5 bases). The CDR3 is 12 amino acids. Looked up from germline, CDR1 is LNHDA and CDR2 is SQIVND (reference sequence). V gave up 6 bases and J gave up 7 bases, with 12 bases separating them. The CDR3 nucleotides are TGTGCCAGTAGCCAGGGCCGTCTTGAAGCTTTCTTT. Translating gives CASSQGRLEAFF.

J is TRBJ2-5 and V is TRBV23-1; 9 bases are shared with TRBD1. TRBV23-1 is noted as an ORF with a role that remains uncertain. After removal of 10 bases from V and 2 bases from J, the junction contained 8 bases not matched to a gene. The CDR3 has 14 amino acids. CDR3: CAIYRDREQETQYF. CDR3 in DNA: TGCGCCATCTACCGGGACAGGGAGCAAGAGACCCAGTACTTC.

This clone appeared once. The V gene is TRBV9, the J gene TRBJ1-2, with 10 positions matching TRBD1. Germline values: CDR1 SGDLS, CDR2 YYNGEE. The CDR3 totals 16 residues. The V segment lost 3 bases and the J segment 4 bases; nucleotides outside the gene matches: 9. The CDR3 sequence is CASSASTGGKTYGYTF. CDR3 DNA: TGTGCCAGCAGCGCCTCGACAGGGGGCAAGACCTATGGCTACACCTTC.